The 22 T cell receptor beta chains below were found in one sample sequenced in a study of T cells in Graves' hyperthyroidism and ophthalmopathy. RNA transcripts served as the template for amplifying TCR beta CDR3 regions. Researchers ran a first-round RT-PCR on the TCR CDR3 using the HTBI primer set. TCRdb re-called the multiplex PCR reads through MiXCR, storing one row per CDR3 protein. The table records some 350,000 distinct CDR3 sequences, more than 20% of them present only once. The sample was blood. The receptor source for this set is a man between 50 and 59 years old with Graves' hyperthyroidism.

Only a few counts were recorded for this clonotype. The CDR3: CASSLQSAGVKETQYF. The CDR3 DNA reads as TGTGCCAGCAGCCTACAATCAGCGGGAGTAAAGGAGACCCAGTACTTC. The V gene is TRBV7-7, the J gene TRBJ2-5, with 8 bases that match TRBD2. CDR1 is SSHAT and CDR2 is FNYEAQ in the germline V gene (reference sequence). CDR3 length: 16 residues. V gave up 5 bases and J gave up 5 bases; unmatched junction bases: 13.

The chain links TRBV25-1 to TRBJ1-1, with 8 nucleotides matching TRBD1. The CDR3 totals 13 residues. V lost 6 bases to trimming and J lost 7 bases; unmatched junction nucleotides: 7. Germline CDR1 MGHDK, CDR2 SYGVNS. CDR3 sequence reads: CASRSGTGVEAFF. The DNA for the CDR3 is TGTGCCAGCAGATCCGGGACAGGCGTTGAAGCTTTCTTT.

This clonotype occurred many times. This chain uses TRBV11-2 with TRBJ2-7, with a tentative D call TRBD1 (5 bases). With 1 base removed from V and 1 base from J, the gap between germline ends came to 8 bases. CDR3 length: 14 residues. In germline, CDR1 is SGHAT, CDR2 FQNNGV. The CDR3 is CASSLADISYEQYF. The DNA of the CDR3 is TGTGCCAGCAGCTTAGCGGACATTTCCTACGAGCAGTACTTC.

The J gene is TRBJ2-1, the V gene TRBV3-1; 8 bases align to TRBD2. Trimming removed 4 bases from V and 8 bases from J; junction bases left unmatched: 7. The germline V gene has CDR1 LGHDT and CDR2 YNNKEL (reference sequence). The CDR3 extends over 14 amino acids. For the CDR3, the DNA is TGTGCCAGCAGCCCAGTAGCGGGACCCTATGAGCAGTTCTTC. Its protein is CASSPVAGPYEQFF.

This clonotype was detected many times. This CDR3 reads CASSWLAGGLADTQYF. The CDR3 region has the DNA TGTGCCAGCAGCTGGCTAGCGGGAGGGTTGGCAGATACGCAGTATTTT. This chain links TRBV12-3 or TRBV12-4 with TRBJ2-3, with 12 bases fitting TRBD2. V dropped 6 bases and J dropped 4; count of bases not matched to a gene: 8. CDR3 length: 16 residues.

This clonotype has just a few counts. V is TRBV2 and J is TRBJ1-6, with D hard to call. CDR1 is SNHLY, CDR2 FYNNEI, per germline. The V gene lost 3 bases and the J gene lost 3 bases, with 12 bases spanning the gap. The CDR3 contains 16 residues. In DNA, the CDR3 is TGTGCCAGCAGTGAGGGAGGATCACACTATAATTCACCCCTCCACTTT. Amino acids: CASSEGGSHYNSPLHF.

This clonotype came up a few times. The V gene is TRBV6-1, the J gene TRBJ2-1; 7 bases line up with TRBD2. Trimming took 2 bases from V and 4 from J; bases not matched to a gene: 11. CDR3 length: 17 amino acids. Germline loops: CDR1 MNHNS, CDR2 SASEGT. CDR3 nucleotides: TGTGCCAGCAGTGAATTAAAGCGGGGAAGGGCTTACAATGAGCAGTTCTTC. This translates into CASSELKRGRAYNEQFF.

V usage is TRBV7-9 and J usage is TRBJ2-7; possibly TRBD2 for D (7 bases). Per germline, CDR1 SEHNR and CDR2 FQNEAQ (reference sequence). CDR3 length: 15 amino acids. V was pared by 6 bases and J by 5 bases, with 20 bases between. The CDR3 sequence: CASRYGTAGANEQYF. In nucleotides, the CDR3 is TGTGCCAGCAGGTACGGGACGGCGGGGGCTAACGAGCAGTACTTC.

The V gene is TRBV5-5, the J gene TRBJ2-1, with 10 bases that match TRBD2. Germline V gives CDR1 SGHKS, CDR2 YYEKEE (reference sequence). The CDR3 extends over 20 amino acids. J was trimmed by 0 bases and V by 0 bases; bases with no gene match: 12. CDR3 protein: CASSLEVLAGDGSSYNEQFF. Written as DNA, the CDR3 is TGTGCCAGCAGCTTGGAGGTTCTAGCGGGAGATGGAAGCTCCTACAATGAGCAGTTCTTC.

The chain employs TRBV9 and TRBJ2-7; 12 bases fit TRBD2. This CDR3 has 15 residues. With 0 bases clipped from V and 6 bases from J, the junction kept 4 bases outside the gene matches. Looked up from germline, CDR1 is SGDLS and CDR2 is YYNGEE. The CDR3 bases are TGTGCCAGCAGCGTAGGACTAGCGGGAGTTAGCGAGCAGTACTTC. As protein: CASSVGLAGVSEQYF. Complete variable domain (other parts from reference TRBV9 and TRBJ2-7): DSGVTQTPKHLITATGQRVTLRCSPRSGDLSVYWYQQSLDQGLQFLIQYYNGEERAKGNILERFSAQQFPDLHSELNLSSLELGDSALYFCASSVGLAGVSEQYFGPGTRLTVT.

The V call is TRBV5-1, the J call TRBJ2-3, with 7 bases lining up with TRBD2. CDR3 length equals 15 residues. Germline V CDR1 and CDR2: SGHRS, YFSETQ. Trimming at V came to 6 bases and at J to 3 bases, leaving 10 bases not matched to a gene. This chain's CDR3 is CASTTDGLETDTQYF. CDR3 in DNA: TGCGCCAGCACCACCGACGGACTAGAAACAGATACGCAGTATTTT.

This clonotype came up a few times. The genes are TRBV6-1 and TRBJ2-2; D is undetermined. Trimming stripped 8 bases from V and 2 bases from J, with 15 bases between. The germline V gene encodes CDR1 MNHNS and CDR2 SASEGT. The CDR3 runs 15 residues. CDR3 region: CASGPKTLNTGELFF. CDR3 sequence (DNA): TGTGCCAGCGGCCCGAAGACACTAAACACCGGGGAGCTGTTTTTT.

The chain carries TRBV12-3 or TRBV12-4 and TRBJ2-1, with D perhaps matching TRBD1 or TRBD2 (5 bases each). Deletions cut 8 bases from V and 0 bases from J, with 17 bases between. The CDR3 runs 16 residues. CDR3 in DNA: TGTGCCAGCTCACCCCGGGGCCCAAGCTCCTACAATGAGCAGTTCTTC. Amino acid sequence: CASSPRGPSSYNEQFF.

This clonotype was seen a handful of times. The V gene is TRBV19, the J gene TRBJ1-1, with D unresolved. The V gene's germline CDR1 is LNHDA and CDR2 SQIVND (reference sequence). CDR3 length: 14 residues. The V end lost 4 bases, the J end lost 3 bases, and 12 bases lay between the germline ends. CDR3 DNA sequence: TGTGCCAGTAGTAGAGTCGTCGGGGACACTGAAGCTTTCTTT. Amino acid sequence: CASSRVVGDTEAFF.

This clonotype was detected only a few times. This CDR3 reads CASSLLGGGGTEAFF. Here the CDR3 DNA reads TGTGCCAGCAGTCTACTAGGGGGGGGGGGCACTGAAGCTTTCTTT. The rearrangement links TRBV12-3 or TRBV12-4 to TRBJ1-1; D possibly corresponds to TRBD1 (6 bases). The CDR3 covers 15 residues. The V gene lost 5 bases and the J gene lost 4 bases, with 17 bases spanning the gap.

This clonotype was counted many times. CDR3 residues: CASSSGHWGPYEQYF. The CDR3 nucleotides are TGTGCCAGCAGCTCCGGTCATTGGGGACCCTACGAGCAGTACTTC. The chain employs TRBV7-9 and TRBJ2-7; D is tentatively TRBD1 or TRBD2 (5 bases each). The V gene's germline CDR1 is SEHNR and CDR2 FQNEAQ (reference sequence). CDR3 length: 15 residues. With 4 bases removed from V and 2 bases from J, the gap between germline ends came to 15 bases.

This clonotype has a handful of counts. The chain has TRBV7-2 and TRBJ1-5; D is uncertain. Between the trimmed V and J ends, which lost 2 bases and 1 base, there was a span of 6 bases. CDR3 size: 14 residues. Germline V gene sequence: CDR1 SGHTA, CDR2 FQGNSA. This chain's CDR3 is CASSLRTSNQPQHF. Written as DNA, the CDR3 is TGTGCCAGCAGCTTAAGGACCAGCAATCAGCCCCAGCATTTT.

This clonotype occurred a few times. J is TRBJ1-3 and V is TRBV27; D unresolved. The CDR3 contains 14 residues. Trimming removed 2 bases at V and 2 bases at J, with 7 bases between. CDR1 and CDR2 (germline): MNHEY, SMNVEV (reference sequence). CDR3 nucleotide sequence: TGTGCCAGCAGTTTAGTGGGAACTGGAAACACCATATATTTT. Protein sequence: CASSLVGTGNTIYF.

This clonotype was counted many times. J is TRBJ1-1 and V is TRBV27; 7 nucleotides line up with TRBD1. The CDR3 is 13 residues long. Unmatched junction bases numbered 7, after V lost 7 bases and J lost 5 bases. CDR1 is MNHEY, CDR2 SMNVEV, per germline (reference sequence). CDR3 DNA sequence: TGTGCCAGCACCAACAGGGGATGGACTGAAGCTTTCTTT. As protein: CASTNRGWTEAFF.

The chain joins TRBV5-1 to TRBJ1-1, with D possibly being TRBD1 (6 bases). V was pared by 4 bases and J by 8 bases, with 15 bases between. Germline V gene sequence: CDR1 SGHRS, CDR2 YFSETQ. CDR3 length: 13 residues. The CDR3 DNA reads as TGCGCCAGCAGCCCAGGACAGCAATTAGAAGCTTTCTTT. This encodes CASSPGQQLEAFF.

Only a few counts were recorded for this clonotype. The V call is TRBV6-2 or TRBV6-3, the J call TRBJ1-3; no reliable D call. V was shortened by 2 bases and J by 0 bases, with 11 bases between the two germline ends. The CDR3 length is 16 residues. CDR1 and CDR2 from the germline V gene are MNHEY and SVGEGT. CDR3 amino acids: CASSYRWSYSGNTIYF. DNA of the CDR3: TGTGCCAGCAGTTACAGATGGTCTTACTCTGGAAACACCATATATTTT.

This clonotype was seen more than once but under ten times. This sequence joins TRBV5-1 and TRBJ1-2; TRBD1 agrees at 9 bases. The CDR3 sequence is 15 residues long. Trimming removed 0 bases from V and 5 bases from J; junction bases left unmatched: 5. CDR1 SGHRS and CDR2 YFSETQ come from the germline V gene. Written as DNA, the CDR3 is TGCGCCAGCAGCTTGGCACAGGGGGCTGCATATGGCTACACCTTC. Translating gives CASSLAQGAAYGYTF.